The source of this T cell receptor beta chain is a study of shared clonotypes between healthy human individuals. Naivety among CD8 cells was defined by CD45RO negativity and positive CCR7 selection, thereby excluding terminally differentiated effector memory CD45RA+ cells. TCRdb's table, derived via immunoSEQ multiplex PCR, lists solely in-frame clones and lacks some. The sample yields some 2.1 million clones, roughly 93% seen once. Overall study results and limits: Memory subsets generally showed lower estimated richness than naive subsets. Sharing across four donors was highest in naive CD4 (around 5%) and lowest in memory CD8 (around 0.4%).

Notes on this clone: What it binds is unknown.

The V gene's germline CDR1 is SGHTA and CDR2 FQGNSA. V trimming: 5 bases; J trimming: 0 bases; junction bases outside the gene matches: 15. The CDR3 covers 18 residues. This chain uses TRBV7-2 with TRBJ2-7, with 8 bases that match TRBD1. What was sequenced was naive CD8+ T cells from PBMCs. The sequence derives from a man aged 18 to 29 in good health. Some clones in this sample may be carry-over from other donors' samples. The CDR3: CASSPAAPDREGSYEQYF. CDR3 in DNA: TGTGCCAGCAGCCCAGCTGCCCCGGACAGGGAAGGCTCCTACGAGCAGTACTTC.